This TCR beta chain emerged from a study of cytomegalovirus exposure and HLA in healthy donors. General observations from the study: Most observed TCR sequences were rare, whereas some public TCRs were detected in many donors. Earlier results showed most TCR beta V segments being productive about 90% or about 30% of the time.

The germline CDR1 and CDR2 sequences are LNHDA and SQIVND (reference sequence). There are 16 residues in the CDR3. Trimming stripped 0 bases from V and 0 bases from J, with 11 bases between. Concerning this clone itself: The antigen is unknown.

PCR used 60 Vbeta primers and 13 Jbeta primers. Original handling: Some 11 million shared chains were among the about 80 million unique TCR beta chains that a later analysis counted. Here immunoSEQ multiplex PCR was the method, and the copy in TCRdb shows in-frame clones only, minus some. Clone size and the V and J calls come from that table; the DNA yielded D and trimming. The top ten hold 4.5% to 6% of the sample, which has 100,000 or so clones, 75% to 85% seen once. This sequence was found in a woman aged 40-49 years in good health and CMV-seronegative. This sequence joins TRBV19 and TRBJ1-1; weak D call: TRBD1 (5 bases). Sequencing used PBMCs. CDR3 DNA: TGTGCCAGTAGTATAGACTTCGGGGGTGTGAACACTGAAGCTTTCTTT. This encodes CASSIDFGGVNTEAFF.